The 14 T cell receptor beta chains listed next were all sequenced from one sample in a study of blood T cells in healthy people across ages. A second PCR, run for about 6 to 12 cycles, used a sample-barcoded 5' primer plus a J-beta primer mix. TCRdb itself ran the 5' RACE reads through MiXCR, one entry per CDR3 protein. The repertoire consists of over 600,000 distinct CDR3 sequences, with about 47% occurring once and the leading ten covering about a sixth. Sequencing used blood. Receptors originate from an elderly man in good health.

The rearrangement links TRBV20-1 to TRBJ2-7, with D maybe TRBD2 (5 bases). The CDR3 sequence is 13 residues long. Germline CDR1 and CDR2: DFQATT and SNEGSKA (reference sequence). Trimming stripped 3 bases from V and 0 bases from J, with 9 bases between. The CDR3 DNA is TGCAGTGCTAGGGACTTAAGCTCCTACGAGCAGTACTTC. This translates into CSARDLSSYEQYF.

This clonotype was seen a handful of times. The chain joins TRBV7-3 to TRBJ1-1; 7 bases line up with TRBD1. The CDR3 extends over 13 amino acids. CDR1 SGHTA and CDR2 FQGTGA come from the germline V gene. The V and J ends lost 5 bases and 4 bases, in that order; junction bases with no gene match: 4. The CDR3 nucleotides read TGTGCCAGCAGCGCCCGACAGGGCACTGAAGCTTTCTTT. Amino acids: CASSARQGTEAFF.

This chain uses TRBV7-6 with TRBJ2-1; 12 bases are a match to TRBD2. Germline V CDR1 and CDR2: SGHVS, FNYEAQ. CDR3 length: 14 residues. The V and J ends lost 4 bases and 12 bases, in that order; junction bases with no gene match: 7. CDR3 in amino acids: CASSSLTSGRGQFF. In nucleotides, the CDR3 is TGTGCCAGCAGCTCGTTGACTAGCGGGAGAGGGCAGTTCTTC.

V gene TRBV20-1 combines with J gene TRBJ2-4, with TRBD1 as a possible D gene (5 bases). The J call may be mistaken, given a closer DNA end match to TRBJ2-7. The germline gives CDR1 DFQATT, CDR2 SNEGSKA (reference sequence). CDR3 length: 16 amino acids. The CDR3 loop is CSARGSGPDDQGEQYF. CDR3 nucleotide sequence: TGCAGTGCTAGGGGGTCAGGACCCGACGACCAGGGCGAGCAGTACTTC.

This clonotype was recorded at least ten times. The genes are TRBV6-4 and TRBJ2-7; D not certain. This CDR3 has 14 residues. Trimming removed 5 bases at V and 2 bases at J, with 13 bases between. Germline-derived CDR1 and CDR2 are MRHNA and SNTAGT. The CDR3 DNA sequence: TGTGCCAGCAGTACAATTCGCTCACCCTACGAGCAGTACTTC. It is translated as CASSTIRSPYEQYF.

This clonotype was seen many times. The J gene is TRBJ2-3, the V gene TRBV7-2, with D uncertain. The CDR3 length is 12 residues. From germline, CDR1 is SGHTA and CDR2 FQGNSA. Trimming took off 2 bases at V and 6 bases at J, with 6 bases between the two ends. CDR3 in amino acids: CASSLIRDTQYF. CDR3 sequence (DNA): TGTGCCAGCAGCTTAATTAGGGATACGCAGTATTTT.

This clonotype occurred once. The chain links TRBV11-2 to TRBJ2-7; D gene ambiguous. The CDR3 is 17 amino acids. V was shortened by 10 bases and J by 2 bases, with 27 bases between the two germline ends. Germline CDR1 is SGHAT and CDR2 is FQNNGV. CDR3 region: CANPPGPMDRRTYEQYF. CDR3 coding DNA: TGTGCCAATCCCCCCGGCCCGATGGACCGAAGAACCTACGAGCAGTACTTC.

V gene TRBV5-1 combines with J gene TRBJ1-1; TRBD1 is a possible D gene (5 bases). This CDR3 comprises 15 residues. V was pared by 3 bases and J by 0 bases, with 12 bases between. Germline CDR1 reads SGHRS; CDR2 reads YFSETQ. This chain's CDR3 is CASSWTGVMNTEAFF. The CDR3 DNA sequence: TGCGCCAGCAGCTGGACGGGGGTCATGAACACTGAAGCTTTCTTT.

Ten or more counts support this clonotype. V usage is TRBV20-1 and J usage is TRBJ2-2; D uncertain. The germline CDR1 and CDR2 sequences are DFQATT and SNEGSKA (reference sequence). The CDR3 runs to 13 residues. V lost 3 bases and J lost 1, with 6 bases in between. This CDR3 reads CSASQVNTGELFF. The CDR3 DNA is TGCAGTGCTAGTCAGGTGAACACCGGGGAGCTGTTTTTT.

This chain connects TRBV12-3 or TRBV12-4 to TRBJ1-5; weak D call: TRBD1 (6 bases). Trimming removed 6 bases at V and 3 bases at J, with 12 bases between. The CDR3 is made up of 14 amino acids. The CDR3 spells CASRGDTANQPQHF. Here the CDR3 DNA reads TGTGCCAGCAGGGGGGACACGGCCAATCAGCCCCAGCATTTT.

Comment on this clonotype: A junction end diverges from the germline sequence, so it may reflect a read error. The chain is built from TRBV12-3 or TRBV12-4 and TRBJ2-7, with 9 bases aligning to TRBD2. The CDR3 runs to 16 residues. CDR3 sequence (DNA): TGTGCCGGCAGTTTAGCGCTTAGCGGGAGAGTTTACGAGCAGTACTTC. Translating gives CAGSLALSGRVYEQYF.

The chain uses TRBV6-6 and TRBJ1-2; a weak D match, TRBD1 (5 bases). V lost 0 bases and J 2 bases, leaving 16 bases between the germline ends. Germline CDR1 MNHNY, CDR2 SVGAGI (reference sequence). The CDR3 extends over 17 amino acids. CDR3 sequence: CASSYSIQGGRNYGYTF. The CDR3 coding sequence is TGTGCCAGCAGTTACTCGATTCAGGGCGGTAGAAACTATGGCTACACCTTC.

CDR3 DNA: TGCAGTGCTAGAGGTGTCCGGGACAGGGGTCGAGTAGCCAAAAACATTCAGTACTTC. This translates into CSARGVRDRGRVAKNIQYF. This rearrangement joins TRBV20-1 to TRBJ2-4; 10 positions agree with TRBD1. There are 19 residues in the CDR3. The J segment lost 0 bases and the V segment lost 1 base, leaving 12 bases of the junction unmatched. Germline V gene sequence: CDR1 DFQATT, CDR2 SNEGSKA (reference sequence).

V gene TRBV5-1 combines with J gene TRBJ2-1, with 11 nucleotides matching TRBD1. This CDR3 has 16 amino acids. The germline gives CDR1 SGHRS, CDR2 YFSETQ. After removal of 0 bases from V and 9 bases from J, the junction contained 8 bases not matched to a gene. CDR3 DNA: TGCGCCAGCAGCTTGGCCCCGGGACAGGGGGAAGGTGAGCAGTTCTTC. Its protein product is CASSLAPGQGEGEQFF.